Described below is a single T cell receptor beta chain sequence and its context. The antigen is not known. Naive CD8 isolation took CD45RO-negative cells positively selected for CCR7 and excluded terminally differentiated effector memory CD45RA+ cells. Those who donated were healthy HIV-negative adults, with no recent acute infections or vaccinations reported. Looked up from germline, CDR1 is LGHNA and CDR2 is YSLEER. The CDR3 is made up of 17 amino acids. The V gene end was trimmed by 2 bases and the J gene end by 3 bases; junction bases not matched to a gene: 11. This entry belongs to a study of shared clonotypes between healthy human individuals. Findings and limits, study-wide: Naive CD4 clonotypes were shared across a few donors at around 5.4%.

The assay was immunoSEQ multiplex PCR, and TCRdb's table has in-frame clones only and misses some. This table holds almost 700,000 clones, just over 90% found once. V gene TRBV4-3 combines with J gene TRBJ2-7; 9 bases line up with TRBD1. Sequenced: naive CD8+ T cells sorted from blood. The source is a man aged 25-45 years in good health. The CDR3 region is CASSQNPTGTGYYEQYF. CDR3 bases: TGCGCCAGCAGCCAAAATCCAACCGGGACAGGGTACTACGAGCAGTACTTC.